This T cell receptor (beta chain) was identified during a study of blood T cell repertoires in COVID-19. Germline trimming cut 2 bases from V and 1 base from J; bases unmatched to any gene: 9. Germline V lookup: CDR1 SQVTM, CDR2 ANQGSEA. The CDR3 spans 17 residues. Assay used: immunoSEQ multiplex PCR; TCRdb lists only in-frame clones, some missing. The table includes over 350,000 clones, 88% detected once. This chain links TRBV29-1 with TRBJ1-1, with 11 positions matching TRBD1. The sequence derives from a woman in her twenties or thirties with acute COVID-19. The sample was PBMCs or T cells enriched from blood (not recorded which). CDR3 loop: CSVESPGQGAGNTEAFF. Written as DNA, the CDR3 is TGCAGCGTTGAATCCCCCGGACAGGGGGCCGGGAACACTGAAGCTTTCTTT.